These 23 T cell receptor beta chains originate from one sample sequenced in a study of T cell changes during pregnancy in multiple sclerosis. The method was immunoSEQ multiplex PCR; TCRdb's version includes in-frame clones alone and lacks a portion of them. The sample lists tens of thousands of clones, approximately 94% occurring once. The sequencing used peripheral blood, collected in the second trimester of pregnancy. Receptors originate from a female donor in good health, enrolled as a control in a pregnancy study.

CDR3 DNA sequence: TGTGCCAGCAGCTTAGCCACTAGCGGGGGGGTAGATACGCAGTATTTT. Encoded protein: CASSLATSGGVDTQYF. This chain links TRBV7-2 with TRBJ2-3; 13 bases align to TRBD2. V shed 0 bases and J 5 bases; nucleotides not matched to a gene: 2. The V gene's germline CDR1 is SGHTA and CDR2 FQGNSA. The CDR3 loop spans 16 amino acids. Full variable domain (missing parts from reference TRBV7-2 and TRBJ2-3): GAGVSQSPSNKVTEKGKDVELRCDPISGHTALYWYRQSLGQGLEFLIYFQGNSAPDKSGLPSDRFSAERTGGSVSTLTIQRTQQEDSAVYLCASSLATSGGVDTQYFGPGTRLTVL.

The CDR3 loop reads CSVEQGSYEQYF. The CDR3 DNA is TGCAGCGTTGAACAGGGGTCCTACGAGCAGTACTTC. The rearrangement uses TRBV29-1 and TRBJ2-7; TRBD1 might be the D (6 bases). There are 12 residues in the CDR3. Trimming stripped 2 bases from V and 1 base from J, with 6 bases between. The V gene's germline CDR1 is SQVTM and CDR2 ANQGSEA.

The J gene is TRBJ2-1, the V gene TRBV4-3, with 13 nucleotides matching TRBD2. CDR1 is LGHNA and CDR2 is YSLEER in the germline V gene. The CDR3 totals 19 residues. Trimming at V came to 1 base and at J to 4 bases, leaving 10 bases not matched to a gene. Here the CDR3 reads CASSQVWAPGLAGYNEQFF. The CDR3 bases are TGCGCCAGCAGCCAAGTTTGGGCCCCGGGACTAGCGGGGTACAATGAGCAGTTCTTC.

CDR3 sequence: CSVGEEGALKDEQYF. The DNA for the CDR3 is TGCAGCGTTGGGGAGGAGGGGGCCCTTAAGGACGAGCAGTACTTC. V is TRBV29-1 and J is TRBJ2-7; D may be TRBD1 (7 bases). Germline CDR1 reads SQVTM; CDR2 reads ANQGSEA. V shed 4 bases and J shed 5 bases, with 21 bases lying between them. This CDR3 is built from 15 residues.

The V gene is TRBV2, the J gene TRBJ1-5; possible D gene TRBD1, 6 bases. The CDR3 sequence is 14 residues long. Trimming stripped 6 bases from V and 7 bases from J, with 16 bases between. Germline values: CDR1 SNHLY, CDR2 FYNNEI. CDR3 nucleotide sequence: TGTGCCAGCAGGGGGGCAGGGATGGAACAGCCCCAGCATTTT. This codes for CASRGAGMEQPQHF.

The V gene is TRBV28, the J gene TRBJ2-1; a weak D match, TRBD1 (6 bases). Germline V gives CDR1 MDHEN, CDR2 SYDVKM. This CDR3 comprises 15 residues. Trimming stripped 6 bases from V and 8 bases from J, with 20 bases between. The CDR3 DNA follows: TGTGCCAGCAGCCCACAGGGTAAGAGGGTACATGAGCAGTTCTTC. This sequence encodes CASSPQGKRVHEQFF.

The V gene is TRBV4-2, the J gene TRBJ1-6; D gene ambiguous. CDR1 is LGHNA and CDR2 is YNFKEQ in the germline V gene. CDR3 length: 15 amino acids. V dropped 4 bases and J dropped 0 bases, with 7 bases sitting between them. DNA of the CDR3: TGTGCCAGCAGCCCCGCGTACTCCTATAATTCACCCCTCCACTTT. As protein: CASSPAYSYNSPLHF.

The chain carries TRBV15 and TRBJ2-1; D is unclear. The CDR3 covers 14 residues. The ends were cut back, 0 bases at V and 1 base at J, with 4 bases in the middle. Germline V gene sequence: CDR1 LNHNV, CDR2 YYDKDF (reference sequence). Here the CDR3 reads CATSRDLSYNEQFF. The CDR3 DNA reads as TGTGCCACCAGCAGAGATCTTTCCTACAATGAGCAGTTCTTC.

There are a few counts of this clone. The chain combines TRBV14 with TRBJ2-2; TRBD2 aligns across 9 bases. The CDR3 loop spans 16 amino acids. Looked up from germline, CDR1 is SGHDN and CDR2 is FVKESK. V was pared by 3 bases and J by 2 bases, with 4 bases of the junction left unmatched. The CDR3 sequence: CASSQVAGVNTGELFF. CDR3 bases: TGTGCCAGCAGCCAGGTAGCGGGGGTAAACACCGGGGAGCTGTTTTTT.

The V and J genes are TRBV7-6 and TRBJ1-4; D is unclear. Trimming left V 3 bases short and J 6 bases short, with 8 bases between. Germline CDR1 is SGHVS and CDR2 is FNYEAQ. This CDR3 is built from 13 residues. CDR3 sequence (DNA): TGTGCCAGCAGCTTGGAGCCGGATGAAAAACTGTTTTTT. Protein sequence: CASSLEPDEKLFF. Using reference TRBV7-6 and TRBJ1-4 for the parts outside the CDR3, the full variable domain is GAGVSQSPRYKVTKRGQDVALRCDPISGHVSLYWYRQALGQGPEFLTYFNYEAQQDKSGLPNDRFSAERPEGSISTLTIQRTEQRDSAMYRCASSLEPDEKLFFGSGTQLSVL.

This chain joins TRBV30 and TRBJ1-1, with D perhaps matching TRBD1 (5 bases). The V end lost 3 bases, the J end lost 1 base, and 9 bases lay between the germline ends. The germline V gene has CDR1 GTSNPN and CDR2 SVGIG (reference sequence). The CDR3 spans 13 residues. For the CDR3, the DNA is TGTGCCTGGAGGGACGGGGGGAACACTGAAGCTTTCTTT. It specifies CAWRDGGNTEAFF.

The CDR3 DNA sequence: TGCGCCAGCAGCCAGCGTTGGGTTACAGGGAACACTGAAGCTTTCTTT. It yields the protein CASSQRWVTGNTEAFF. The chain recombines TRBV4-3 with TRBJ1-1; a possible D gene is TRBD1 (5 bases). Germline loops: CDR1 LGHNA, CDR2 YSLEER. CDR3 length equals 16 residues. V gave up 3 bases and J gave up 1 base, with 15 bases separating them.

J is TRBJ2-7 and V is TRBV7-2; a weak D match, TRBD1 (5 bases). V lost 3 bases and J lost 6, with 15 bases in between. Germline V lookup: CDR1 SGHTA, CDR2 FQGNSA. There are 14 residues in the CDR3. The CDR3 sequence is CASSFRPGKGEQYF. The CDR3, as DNA: TGTGCCAGCAGCTTTCGGCCAGGGAAGGGCGAGCAGTACTTC.

This chain uses TRBV7-9 with TRBJ2-3; weak D call: TRBD2 (7 bases). V was pared by 1 base and J by 2 bases, with 19 bases between. CDR1 is SEHNR, CDR2 FQNEAQ, per germline (reference sequence). The CDR3 has 18 amino acids. CDR3 region: CASSLVQGGRVSTDTQYF. The CDR3 nucleotides are TGTGCCAGCAGCTTAGTACAGGGAGGGCGAGTCTCCACAGATACGCAGTATTTT.

This chain links TRBV9 with TRBJ2-7; 14 nucleotides match TRBD2. Trimming took 4 bases from V and 3 from J; bases not matched to a gene: 9. Germline CDR1 is SGDLS and CDR2 is YYNGEE. The CDR3 totals 17 residues. CDR3 residues: CASSPGLAGGVYYEQYF. CDR3 nucleotide sequence: TGTGCCAGCAGCCCCGGACTAGCGGGGGGCGTGTACTACGAGCAGTACTTC.

The chain combines TRBV29-1 with TRBJ2-5, with D perhaps matching TRBD1 (5 bases). The end of the DNA fits TRBJ2-7 better, so the J call may be wrong. This CDR3 is 11 amino acids long. Germline V gene data show CDR1 as SQVTM and CDR2 as ANQGSEA. CDR3 region: CSVGQSYEQYF. Written as DNA, the CDR3 is TGCAGCGTTGGACAGAGCTACGAGCAGTACTTC.

This chain joins TRBV25-1 and TRBJ2-6; 9 nucleotides match TRBD1. J lost 3 bases, V lost 6 bases, and 3 bases had no gene match. This CDR3 spans 15 amino acids. The germline gives CDR1 MGHDK, CDR2 SYGVNS. This chain's CDR3 is CASSWDRVGANVLTF. DNA for the CDR3: TGTGCCAGCAGCTGGGACAGGGTTGGGGCCAACGTCCTGACTTTC.

V is TRBV21-1 and J is TRBJ2-5; the table's D gene call, TRBD2, was not cross checked with the DNA. TRBV21-1 is marked as a pseudogene. The CDR3 runs to 15 residues. The CDR3 bases are TGTGCCAGCAGCAAAGTAGTCCCGGCTGGGAGGACCCAGTACTTC. This translates into CASSKVVPAGRTQYF.

The chain recombines TRBV7-9 with TRBJ2-7; 14 nucleotides line up with TRBD2. The CDR3 is 16 amino acids. The germline CDR1 and CDR2 sequences are SEHNR and FQNEAQ (reference sequence). V was clipped by 4 bases and J by 6 bases; unmatched bases: 8. CDR3 sequence (DNA): TGTGCCAGCAGCTACCCGACTAGCGGGGGGGCCGGCGAGCAGTACTTC. It specifies CASSYPTSGGAGEQYF. The entire variable domain, with the rest obtained from reference TRBV7-9 and TRBJ2-7, is as follows: DTGVSQNPRHKITKRGQNVTFRCDPISEHNRLYWYRQTLGQGPEFLTYFQNEAQLEKSRLLSDRFSAERPKGSFSTLEIQRTEQGDSAMYLCASSYPTSGGAGEQYFGPGTRLTVT.

The V call is TRBV7-9, the J call TRBJ2-1, with TRBD1 matching 9 bases. This CDR3 has 14 residues. V shed 3 bases, J shed 4 bases, and the junction held 1 base outside the gene matches. Germline V gives CDR1 SEHNR, CDR2 FQNEAQ (reference sequence). Written as DNA, the CDR3 is TGTGCCAGCAGCTTCGGGACAGGGTACAATGAGCAGTTCTTC. It specifies CASSFGTGYNEQFF.

V and J are TRBV18 and TRBJ1-1; D not certain. V dropped 2 bases and J dropped 4 bases, with 8 bases sitting between them. Per the germline V gene, CDR1 is KGHSH and CDR2 is LQKENI. CDR3 size: 13 residues. The CDR3 DNA sequence: TGTGCCAGCTCACCAATGCGGGCCACTGAAGCTTTCTTT. Its translation: CASSPMRATEAFF.

The genes are TRBV11-2 and TRBJ2-1; a possible D gene is TRBD1 (5 bases). The germline V and J ends were trimmed by 5 bases and 1 base, with 24 bases remaining between them. This CDR3 has 19 amino acids. Germline V CDR1 and CDR2: SGHAT, FQNNGV. CDR3 sequence reads: CASSPSKGGAPGSYNEQFF. CDR3 sequence (DNA): TGTGCCAGCAGCCCCTCAAAAGGTGGGGCGCCCGGGTCCTACAATGAGCAGTTCTTC. Full variable domain (missing parts from reference TRBV11-2 and TRBJ2-1): EAGVAQSPRYKIIEKRQSVAFWCNPISGHATLYWYQQILGQGPKLLIQFQNNGVVDDSQLPKDRFSAERLKGVDSTLKIQPAKLEDSAVYLCASSPSKGGAPGSYNEQFFGPGTRLTVL.

V usage is TRBV6-5 and J usage is TRBJ2-7; 10 nucleotides line up with TRBD1. J was trimmed by 2 bases and V by 6 bases; bases with no gene match: 7. The V gene's germline CDR1 is MNHEY and CDR2 SVGAGI. The CDR3 sequence is 15 residues long. The CDR3, as DNA: TGTGCCAGCAGCTCCGGGACAGGGGTACCCTACGAGCAGTACTTC. It is translated as CASSSGTGVPYEQYF.